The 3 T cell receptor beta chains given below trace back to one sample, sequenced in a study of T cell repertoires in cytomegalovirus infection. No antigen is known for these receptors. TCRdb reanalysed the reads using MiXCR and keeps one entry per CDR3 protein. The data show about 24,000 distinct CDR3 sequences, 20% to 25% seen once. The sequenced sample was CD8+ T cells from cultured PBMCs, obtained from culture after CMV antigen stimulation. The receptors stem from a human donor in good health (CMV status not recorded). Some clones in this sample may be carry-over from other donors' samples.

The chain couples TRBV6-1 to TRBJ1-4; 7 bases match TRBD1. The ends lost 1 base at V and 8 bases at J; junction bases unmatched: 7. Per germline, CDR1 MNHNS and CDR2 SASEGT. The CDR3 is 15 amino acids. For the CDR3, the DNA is TGTGCCAGCAGTGAAGAGGGGGCAGGGAGCGAAAAACTGTTTTTT. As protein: CASSEEGAGSEKLFF.

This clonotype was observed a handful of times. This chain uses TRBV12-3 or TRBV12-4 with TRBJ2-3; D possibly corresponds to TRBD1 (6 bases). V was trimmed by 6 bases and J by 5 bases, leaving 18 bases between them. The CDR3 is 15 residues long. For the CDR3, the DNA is TGTGCCAGCAGCCCTGTAGGCGAAGGGGGAGATACGCAGTATTTT. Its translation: CASSPVGEGGDTQYF.

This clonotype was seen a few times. The CDR3 bases are TGTGCCAGCAGTTTGACAGGGGGCGTTCAGCCCCAGCATTTT. Its protein is CASSLTGGVQPQHF. V is TRBV6-2 or TRBV6-3 and J is TRBJ1-5, with 10 bases fitting TRBD1. After removal of 4 bases from V and 6 bases from J, the junction contained 3 bases not matched to a gene. The V gene's germline CDR1 is MNHEY and CDR2 SVGEGT. This CDR3 comprises 14 residues.